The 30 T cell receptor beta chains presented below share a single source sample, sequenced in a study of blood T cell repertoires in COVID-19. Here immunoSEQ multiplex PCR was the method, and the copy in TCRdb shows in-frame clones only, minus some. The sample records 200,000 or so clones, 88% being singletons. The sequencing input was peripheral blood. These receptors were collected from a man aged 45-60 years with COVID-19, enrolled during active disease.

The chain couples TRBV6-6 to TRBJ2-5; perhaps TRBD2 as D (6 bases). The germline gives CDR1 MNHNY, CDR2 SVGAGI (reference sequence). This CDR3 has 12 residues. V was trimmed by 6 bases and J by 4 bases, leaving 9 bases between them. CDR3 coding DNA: TGTGCCAGCAGCCGTAGCGGAGAGACCCAGTACTTC. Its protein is CASSRSGETQYF.

As DNA, the CDR3 is TGTGCCAGCAGTTCCGACAGGGGTTCTACAACGGGCTACACCTTC. This gives the protein CASSSDRGSTTGYTF. The genes are TRBV6-5 and TRBJ1-2; 8 nucleotides match TRBD1. Germline trimming cut 4 bases from V and 8 bases from J; bases unmatched to any gene: 12. The CDR3 has 15 amino acids. Germline CDR1 is MNHEY and CDR2 is SVGAGI.

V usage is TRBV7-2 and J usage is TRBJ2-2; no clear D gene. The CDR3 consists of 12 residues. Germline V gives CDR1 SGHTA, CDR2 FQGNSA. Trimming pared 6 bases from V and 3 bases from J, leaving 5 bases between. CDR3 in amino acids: CASSHYTGELFF. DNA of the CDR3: TGTGCCAGCAGTCACTACACCGGGGAGCTGTTTTTT.

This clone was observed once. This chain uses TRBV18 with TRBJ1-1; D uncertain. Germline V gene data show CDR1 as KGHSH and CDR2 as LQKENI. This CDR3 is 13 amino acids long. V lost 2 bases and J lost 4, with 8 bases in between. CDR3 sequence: CASSPNIGTEAFF. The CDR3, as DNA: TGTGCCAGCTCACCAAATATCGGCACTGAAGCTTTCTTT.

As DNA, the CDR3 is TGTGCCAGCAGCCAAGGGACAGGTCGAAATTCACCCCTCCACTTT. Its translation: CASSQGTGRNSPLHF. V gene TRBV3-1 (or the pseudogene TRBV3-2) combines with J gene TRBJ1-6; 7 bases are shared with TRBD1. CDR3 length: 15 amino acids. J lost 7 bases, V lost 1 base, and 4 bases had no gene match. Germline lookup yields CDR1 LGHDT and CDR2 YNNKEL (reference sequence).

Here the CDR3 reads CASSIPDRGVDQPQHF. In DNA form, the CDR3 reads TGTGCCAGTAGTATACCAGACAGGGGGGTCGATCAGCCCCAGCATTTT. The chain combines TRBV19 with TRBJ1-5; 9 bases line up with TRBD1. Germline V gene sequence: CDR1 LNHDA, CDR2 SQIVND (reference sequence). The CDR3 totals 16 residues. The J segment lost 5 bases and the V segment lost 2 bases, leaving 7 bases of the junction unmatched. Supplemented by reference TRBV19 and TRBJ1-5, the full variable domain reads DGGITQSPKYLFRKEGQNVTLSCEQNLNHDAMYWYRQDPGQGLRLIYYSQIVNDFQKGDIAEGYSVSREKKESFPLTVTSAQKNPTAFYLCASSIPDRGVDQPQHFGDGTRLSIL.

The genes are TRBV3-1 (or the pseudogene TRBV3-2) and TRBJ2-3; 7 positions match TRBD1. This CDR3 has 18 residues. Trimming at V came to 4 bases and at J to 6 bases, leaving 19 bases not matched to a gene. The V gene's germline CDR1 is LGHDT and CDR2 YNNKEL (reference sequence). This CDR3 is CASSRGTRQGILADTQYF. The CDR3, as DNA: TGTGCCAGCAGCCGAGGTACTCGACAGGGAATTTTGGCGGATACGCAGTATTTT.

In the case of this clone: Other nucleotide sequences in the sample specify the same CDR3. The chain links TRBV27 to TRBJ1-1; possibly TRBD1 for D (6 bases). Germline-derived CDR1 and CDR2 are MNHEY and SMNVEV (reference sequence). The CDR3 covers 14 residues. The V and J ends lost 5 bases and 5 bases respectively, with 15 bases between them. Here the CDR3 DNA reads TGTGCCAGCAGTCCGGGAACGAGGGGGACTGAAGCTTTCTTT. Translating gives CASSPGTRGTEAFF.

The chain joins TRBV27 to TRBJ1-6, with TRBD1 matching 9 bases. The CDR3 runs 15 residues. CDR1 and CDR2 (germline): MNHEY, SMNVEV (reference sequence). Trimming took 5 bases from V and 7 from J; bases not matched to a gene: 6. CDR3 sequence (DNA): TGTGCCAGCAGTCTCACGGGACAGGGAAATTCACCCCTCCACTTT. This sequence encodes CASSLTGQGNSPLHF.

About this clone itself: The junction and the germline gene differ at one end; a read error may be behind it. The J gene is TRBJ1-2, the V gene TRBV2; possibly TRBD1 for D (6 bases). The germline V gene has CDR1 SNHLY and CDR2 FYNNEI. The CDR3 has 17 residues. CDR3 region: CASSKAAGVGQTVGYTF. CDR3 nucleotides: TGTGCCAGCAGTAAAGCTGCAGGAGTCGGACAGACTGTTGGCTACACCTTC.

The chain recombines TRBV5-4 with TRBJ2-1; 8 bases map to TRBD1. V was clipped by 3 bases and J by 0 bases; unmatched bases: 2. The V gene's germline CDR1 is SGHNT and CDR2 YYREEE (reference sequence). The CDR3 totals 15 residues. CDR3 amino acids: CASSSGQGSYNEQFF. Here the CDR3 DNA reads TGTGCCAGCAGCTCCGGACAGGGCTCCTACAATGAGCAGTTCTTC.

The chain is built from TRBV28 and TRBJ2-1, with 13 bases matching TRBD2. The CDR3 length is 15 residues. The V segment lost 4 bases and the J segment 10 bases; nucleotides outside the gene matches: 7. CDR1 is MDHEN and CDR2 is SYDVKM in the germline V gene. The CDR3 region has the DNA TGTGCCAGCAGTTCTCCGGGACTAGCGGGATCGGAGCAGTTCTTC. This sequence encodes CASSSPGLAGSEQFF.

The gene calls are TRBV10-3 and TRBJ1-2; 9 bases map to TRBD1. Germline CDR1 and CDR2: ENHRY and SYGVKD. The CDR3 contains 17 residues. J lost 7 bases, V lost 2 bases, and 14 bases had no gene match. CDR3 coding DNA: TGTGCCATCAGTGAGCATGGGGACAGGGATTCGGCAGGTGGCTACACCTTC. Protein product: CAISEHGDRDSAGGYTF.

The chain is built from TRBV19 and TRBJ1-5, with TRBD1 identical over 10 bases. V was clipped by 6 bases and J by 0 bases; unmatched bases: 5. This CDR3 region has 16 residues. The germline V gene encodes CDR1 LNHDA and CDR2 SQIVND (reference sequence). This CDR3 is CASRGTGVYSNQPQHF. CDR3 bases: TGTGCCAGTAGGGGGACAGGGGTCTATAGCAATCAGCCCCAGCATTTT.

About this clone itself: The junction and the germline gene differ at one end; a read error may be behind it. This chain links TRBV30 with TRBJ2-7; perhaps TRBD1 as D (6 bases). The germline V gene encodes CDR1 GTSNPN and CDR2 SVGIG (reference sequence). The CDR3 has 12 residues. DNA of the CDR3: TGCTCCGCCGGGACATCAACCTACGAGCAGTACTTC. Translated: CSAGTSTYEQYF.

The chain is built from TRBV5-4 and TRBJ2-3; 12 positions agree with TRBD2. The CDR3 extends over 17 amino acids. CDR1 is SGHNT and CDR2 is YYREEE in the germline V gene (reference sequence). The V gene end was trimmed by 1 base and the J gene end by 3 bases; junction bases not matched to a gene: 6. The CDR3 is CASSLLLAGGGTDTQYF. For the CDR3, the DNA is TGTGCCAGCAGCTTGTTACTAGCGGGGGGTGGGACAGATACGCAGTATTTT.

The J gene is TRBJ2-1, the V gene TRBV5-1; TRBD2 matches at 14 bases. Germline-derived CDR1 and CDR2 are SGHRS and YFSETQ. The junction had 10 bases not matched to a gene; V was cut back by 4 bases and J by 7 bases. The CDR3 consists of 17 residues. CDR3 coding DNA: TGCGCCAGCAGCGAAAGACTAGCGGGAGGGCCTGGTAATGAGCAGTTCTTC. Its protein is CASSERLAGGPGNEQFF.

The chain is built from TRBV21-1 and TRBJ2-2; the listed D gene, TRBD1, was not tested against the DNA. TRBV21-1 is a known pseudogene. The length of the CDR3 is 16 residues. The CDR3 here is CASSPRTGIFTGELFF. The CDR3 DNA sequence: TGTGCCAGCAGCCCCCGGACAGGGATTTTTACCGGGGAGCTGTTTTTT.

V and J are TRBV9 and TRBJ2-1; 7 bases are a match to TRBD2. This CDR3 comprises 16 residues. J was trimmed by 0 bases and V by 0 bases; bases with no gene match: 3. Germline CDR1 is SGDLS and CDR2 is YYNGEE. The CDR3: CASSVGDYSSYNEQFF. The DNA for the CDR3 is TGTGCCAGCAGCGTAGGGGACTATAGCTCCTACAATGAGCAGTTCTTC.

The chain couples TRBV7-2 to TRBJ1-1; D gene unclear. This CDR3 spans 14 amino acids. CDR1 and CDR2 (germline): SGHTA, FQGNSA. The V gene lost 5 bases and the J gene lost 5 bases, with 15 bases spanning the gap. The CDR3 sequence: CASSPGSSRTEAFF. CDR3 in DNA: TGTGCCAGCAGCCCGGGGAGCAGTCGGACTGAAGCTTTCTTT.

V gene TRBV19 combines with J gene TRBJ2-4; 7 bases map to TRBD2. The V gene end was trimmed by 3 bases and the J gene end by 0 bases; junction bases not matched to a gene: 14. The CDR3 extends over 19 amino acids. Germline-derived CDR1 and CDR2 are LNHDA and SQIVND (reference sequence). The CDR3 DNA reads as TGTGCCAGTAGTATTGGGGGGGGAGGTGGGCCGCTAGCCAAAAACATTCAGTACTTC. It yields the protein CASSIGGGGGPLAKNIQYF.

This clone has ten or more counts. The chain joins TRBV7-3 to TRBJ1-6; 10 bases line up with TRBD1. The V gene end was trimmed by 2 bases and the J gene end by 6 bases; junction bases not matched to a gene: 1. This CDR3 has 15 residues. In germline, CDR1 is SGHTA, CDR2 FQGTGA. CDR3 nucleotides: TGTGCCAGCAGCTTAGGACAGGGGGTTAATTCACCCCTCCACTTT. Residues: CASSLGQGVNSPLHF.

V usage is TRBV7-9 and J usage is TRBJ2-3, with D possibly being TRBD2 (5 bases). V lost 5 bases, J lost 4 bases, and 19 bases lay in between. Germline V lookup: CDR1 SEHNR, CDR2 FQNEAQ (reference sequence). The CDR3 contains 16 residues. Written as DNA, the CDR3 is TGTGCCAGCAGCCCGAGCGGCCCCTCGGCGGCAGATACGCAGTATTTT. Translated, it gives CASSPSGPSAADTQYF.

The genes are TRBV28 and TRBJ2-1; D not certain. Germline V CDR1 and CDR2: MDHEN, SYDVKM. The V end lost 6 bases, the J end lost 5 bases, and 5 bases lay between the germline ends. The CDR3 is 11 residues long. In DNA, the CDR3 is TGTGCCAGCAGAACAAACAATGAGCAGTTCTTC. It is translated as CASRTNNEQFF. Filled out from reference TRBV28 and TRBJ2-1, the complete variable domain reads DVKVTQSSRYLVKRTGEKVFLECVQDMDHENMFWYRQDPGLGLRLIYFSYDVKMKEKGDIPEGYSVSREKKERFSLILESASTNQTSMYLCASRTNNEQFFGPGTRLTVL.

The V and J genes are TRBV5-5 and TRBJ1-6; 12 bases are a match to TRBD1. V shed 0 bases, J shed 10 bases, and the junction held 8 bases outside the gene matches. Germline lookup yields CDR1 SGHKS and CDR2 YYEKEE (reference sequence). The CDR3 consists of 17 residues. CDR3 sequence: CASSLAVGQGAGSPLHF. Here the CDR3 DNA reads TGTGCCAGCAGCTTGGCCGTGGGACAGGGGGCTGGATCACCCCTCCACTTT.

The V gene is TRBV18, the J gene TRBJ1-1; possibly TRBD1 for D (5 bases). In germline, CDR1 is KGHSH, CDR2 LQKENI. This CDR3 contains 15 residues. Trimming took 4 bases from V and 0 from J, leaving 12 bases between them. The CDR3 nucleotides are TGTGCCAGCTCACTCCTGGACAACATGAACACTGAAGCTTTCTTT. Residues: CASSLLDNMNTEAFF.

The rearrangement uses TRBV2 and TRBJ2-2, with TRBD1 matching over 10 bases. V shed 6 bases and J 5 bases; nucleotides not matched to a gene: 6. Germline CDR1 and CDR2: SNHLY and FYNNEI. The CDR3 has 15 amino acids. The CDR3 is CASRPGTGDTGELFF. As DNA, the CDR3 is TGTGCCAGCAGACCCGGGACAGGGGATACCGGGGAGCTGTTTTTT.

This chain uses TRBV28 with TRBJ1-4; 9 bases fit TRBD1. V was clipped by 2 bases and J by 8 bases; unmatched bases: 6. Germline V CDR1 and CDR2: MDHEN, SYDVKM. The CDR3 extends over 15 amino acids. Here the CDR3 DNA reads TGTGCCAGCAGTTTAAAGGACAGGGGAAGAGAAAAACTGTTTTTT. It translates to CASSLKDRGREKLFF. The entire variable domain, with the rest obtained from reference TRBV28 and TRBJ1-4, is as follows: DVKVTQSSRYLVKRTGEKVFLECVQDMDHENMFWYRQDPGLGLRLIYFSYDVKMKEKGDIPEGYSVSREKKERFSLILESASTNQTSMYLCASSLKDRGREKLFFGSGTQLSVL.

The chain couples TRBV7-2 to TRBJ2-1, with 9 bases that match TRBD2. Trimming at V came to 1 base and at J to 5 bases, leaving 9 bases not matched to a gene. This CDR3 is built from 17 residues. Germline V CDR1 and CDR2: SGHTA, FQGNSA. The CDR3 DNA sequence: TGTGCCAGCAGCTTAGGAGTAAAGCGGGGGGCCAACAATGAGCAGTTCTTC. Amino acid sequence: CASSLGVKRGANNEQFF.

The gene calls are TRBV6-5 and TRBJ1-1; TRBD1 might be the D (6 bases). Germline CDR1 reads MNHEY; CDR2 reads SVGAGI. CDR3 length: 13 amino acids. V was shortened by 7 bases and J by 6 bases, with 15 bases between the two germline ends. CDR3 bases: TGTGCCAGCATCCGACAGGAGATAGCTGAAGCTTTCTTT. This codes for CASIRQEIAEAFF.